This entry is about one T cell receptor beta chain. Its antigen is not known. This entry comes from a study of OX40 agonist ivuxolimab in advanced cancers. Regarding the study as a whole: By week 6 at 0.1 to 3.0 mg/kg, blood CD4+ and CD8+ T cells had expanded clonally. Expanded peripheral T cells had an undetermined antigen specificity.

Germline loops: CDR1 DFQATT, CDR2 SNEGSKA (reference sequence). V lost 7 bases to trimming and J lost 4 bases, with 8 bases between them. The CDR3 extends over 11 amino acids. The repertoire was sequenced with immunoSEQ multiplex PCR; TCRdb's copy has only in-frame clones and lacks some. Among fewer than 80,000 clones, more than 70% were seen once, and the ten largest hold around 0.56%. The clonotype originates from an adult with an advanced solid tumor such as melanoma, head and neck, liver or kidney cancer. This specimen consisted of CD4+ or CD8+ T cells sorted from blood, obtained in a trial of the OX40 agonist ivuxolimab. The rearrangement uses TRBV20-1 and TRBJ2-1, with TRBD2 as a possible D gene (6 bases). The CDR3 DNA reads as TGCAGTGTGGGGGGTTACAATGAGCAGTTCTTC. As protein: CSVGGYNEQFF.